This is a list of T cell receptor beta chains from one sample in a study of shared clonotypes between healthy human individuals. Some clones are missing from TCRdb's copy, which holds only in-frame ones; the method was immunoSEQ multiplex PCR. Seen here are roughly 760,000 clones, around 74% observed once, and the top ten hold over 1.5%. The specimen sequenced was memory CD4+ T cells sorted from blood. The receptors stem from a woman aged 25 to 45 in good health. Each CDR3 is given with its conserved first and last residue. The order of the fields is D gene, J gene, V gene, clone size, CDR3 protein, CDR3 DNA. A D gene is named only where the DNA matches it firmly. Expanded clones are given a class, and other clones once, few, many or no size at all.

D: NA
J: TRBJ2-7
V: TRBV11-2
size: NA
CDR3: CASSLDPGLAGPEQYF
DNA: TGTGCCAGCAGCTTAGATCCGGGACTGGCGGGACCCGAGCAGTACTTC

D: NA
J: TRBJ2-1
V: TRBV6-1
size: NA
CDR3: CASSEPRGSGEQFF
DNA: TGTGCCAGCAGTGAACCACGGGGTTCGGGCGAGCAGTTCTTC

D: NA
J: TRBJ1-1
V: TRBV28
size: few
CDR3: CASKRGAGTEAFF
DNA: TGTGCCAGCAAAAGGGGCGCGGGAACTGAAGCTTTCTTT

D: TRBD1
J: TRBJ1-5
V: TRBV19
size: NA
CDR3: CASKLTGEGQPQHF
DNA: TGTGCCAGCAAGCTAACAGGGGAAGGACAGCCCCAGCATTTT

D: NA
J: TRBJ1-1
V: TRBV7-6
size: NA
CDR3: CASRAFSGNTEAFF
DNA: TGTGCCAGCCGCGCGTTTTCAGGAAACACTGAAGCTTTCTTT

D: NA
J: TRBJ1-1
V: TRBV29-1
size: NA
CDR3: CSVGLRNTEAFF
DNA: TGCAGCGTTGGGTTGAGGAACACTGAAGCTTTCTTT

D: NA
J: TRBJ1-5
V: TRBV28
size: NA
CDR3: CASSITGTRNQPQHF
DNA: TGTGCCAGCAGCATTACCGGGACACGAAATCAGCCCCAGCATTTT

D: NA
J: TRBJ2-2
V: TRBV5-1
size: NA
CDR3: CASSLRGQNTGELFF
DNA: TGCGCCAGCAGCTTGCGGGGACAGAACACCGGGGAGCTGTTTTTT

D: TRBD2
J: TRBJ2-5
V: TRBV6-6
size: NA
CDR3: CASSSPAGGGETQYF
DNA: TGTGCCAGCAGTTCCCCAGCGGGAGGGGGGGAGACCCAGTACTTC

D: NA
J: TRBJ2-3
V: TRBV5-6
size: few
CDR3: CASSPGWGIPGDTQYF
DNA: TGTGCCAGCAGCCCCGGCTGGGGAATTCCGGGAGATACGCAGTATTTT

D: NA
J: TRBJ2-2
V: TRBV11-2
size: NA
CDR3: CASSLDRGRGGELFF
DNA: TGTGCCAGCAGCTTAGATCGGGGACGCGGCGGGGAGCTGTTTTTT

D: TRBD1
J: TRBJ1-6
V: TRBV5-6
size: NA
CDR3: CASSPTGAGYNSPLHF
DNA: TGTGCCAGCAGCCCTACAGGGGCAGGATATAATTCACCCCTCCACTTT

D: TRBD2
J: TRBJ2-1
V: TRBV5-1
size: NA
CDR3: CASSLGYREGQFF
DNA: TGCGCCAGCAGCTTGGGTTACCGGGAGGGGCAGTTCTTC

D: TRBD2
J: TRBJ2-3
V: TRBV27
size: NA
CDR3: CASRVAGGPGTDTQYF
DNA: TGTGCCAGCAGAGTAGCGGGAGGGCCCGGCACAGATACGCAGTATTTT

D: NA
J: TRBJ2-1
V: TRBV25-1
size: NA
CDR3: CASSEWGTKYNEQFF
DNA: TGTGCCAGCAGTGAATGGGGAACCAAATACAATGAGCAGTTCTTC

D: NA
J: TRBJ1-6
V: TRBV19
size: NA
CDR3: CASSIDPISSPLHF
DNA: TGTGCCAGTAGTATCGATCCGATTTCTTCACCCCTCCACTTT

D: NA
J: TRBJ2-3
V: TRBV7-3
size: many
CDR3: CASSQSHASTDTQYF
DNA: TGTGCCAGCAGCCAGAGTCACGCGAGCACAGATACGCAGTATTTT

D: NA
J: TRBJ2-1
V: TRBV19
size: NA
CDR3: CASSILAYNEQFF
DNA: TGTGCCAGTAGTATCTTGGCCTACAATGAGCAGTTCTTC

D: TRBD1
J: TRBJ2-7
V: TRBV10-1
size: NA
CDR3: CASSESIWDRGNEQYF
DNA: TGCGCCAGCAGTGAGTCGATTTGGGACAGGGGGAATGAGCAGTACTTC

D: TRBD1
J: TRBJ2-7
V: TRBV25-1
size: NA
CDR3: CASSRVGQGTYEQYF
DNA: TGTGCCAGCAGTCGGGTGGGACAGGGGACCTACGAGCAGTACTTC

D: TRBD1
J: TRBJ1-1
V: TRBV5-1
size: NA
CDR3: CASSFDRVTEAFF
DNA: TGCGCCAGCAGCTTCGACAGGGTCACTGAAGCTTTCTTT

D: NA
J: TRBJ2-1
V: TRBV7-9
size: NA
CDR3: CASSFGDEQFF
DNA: TGTGCCAGCAGCTTTGGGGATGAGCAGTTCTTC

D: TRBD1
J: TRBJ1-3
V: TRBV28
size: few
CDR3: CASSPSTGDRSSGNTIYF
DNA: TGTGCCAGCAGTCCGTCTACCGGGGACAGGAGCTCTGGAAACACCATATATTTT

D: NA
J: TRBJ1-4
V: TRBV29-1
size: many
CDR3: CSVVGEPEREKLFF
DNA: TGCAGCGTTGTGGGGGAGCCCGAGCGGGAAAAACTGTTTTTT

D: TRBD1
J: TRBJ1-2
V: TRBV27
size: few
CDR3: CASSRQNPGQGGGYTF
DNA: TGTGCCAGCAGCCGGCAGAACCCGGGACAGGGAGGAGGCTACACCTTC

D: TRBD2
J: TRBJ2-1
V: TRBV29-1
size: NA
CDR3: CSVDGTSGPRYNEQFF
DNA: TGCAGCGTTGACGGAACTAGCGGGCCCCGCTACAATGAGCAGTTCTTC

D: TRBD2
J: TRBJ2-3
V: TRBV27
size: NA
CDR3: CASSLGAASGRIDTQYF
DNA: TGTGCCAGCAGCCTGGGGGCGGCTAGCGGGAGGATCGATACGCAGTATTTT

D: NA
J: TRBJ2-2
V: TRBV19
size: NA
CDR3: CASTPFANTGELFF
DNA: TGTGCCAGCACCCCTTTCGCGAACACCGGGGAGCTGTTTTTT

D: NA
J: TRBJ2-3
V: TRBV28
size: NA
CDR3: CASSPKGRGSTDTQYF
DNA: TGTGCCAGCAGTCCGAAGGGGCGAGGGAGCACAGATACGCAGTATTTT

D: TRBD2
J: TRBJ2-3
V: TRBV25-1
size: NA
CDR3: CASTRAGVADTQYF
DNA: TGTGCCAGCACCAGGGCGGGAGTGGCCGATACGCAGTATTTT

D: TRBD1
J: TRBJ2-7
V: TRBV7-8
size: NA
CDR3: CASSPQGAVEEQYF
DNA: TGTGCCAGCAGTCCACAGGGGGCGGTGGAAGAGCAGTACTTC

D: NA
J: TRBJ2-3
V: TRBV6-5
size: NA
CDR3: CASSSVGRLTDTQYF
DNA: TGTGCCAGCAGTTCCGTCGGCAGGCTCACAGATACGCAGTATTTT

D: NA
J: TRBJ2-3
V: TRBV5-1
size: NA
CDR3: CASSTAGGAISDTQYF
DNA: TGCGCCAGCAGCACGGCAGGGGGGGCAATTTCAGATACGCAGTATTTT

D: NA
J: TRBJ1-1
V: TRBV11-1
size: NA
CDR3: CASSLDEEAFF
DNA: TGTGCCAGCAGCTTAGACGAAGAAGCTTTCTTT

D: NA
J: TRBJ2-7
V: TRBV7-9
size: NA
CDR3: CASSLGGPRTYEQYF
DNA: TGTGCCAGCAGCTTAGGGGGGCCGAGGACCTACGAGCAGTACTTC

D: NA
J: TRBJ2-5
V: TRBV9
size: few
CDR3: CASSVVSAETQYF
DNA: TGTGCCAGCAGCGTAGTTAGCGCAGAGACCCAGTACTTC

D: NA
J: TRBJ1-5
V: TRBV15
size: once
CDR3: CATSRDLGEPQHF
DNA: TGTGCCACCAGCAGAGATCTAGGGGAGCCCCAGCATTTT

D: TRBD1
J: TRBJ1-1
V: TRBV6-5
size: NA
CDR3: CASSPGRGRNTEAFF
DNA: TGTGCCAGCAGTCCCGGCAGGGGGCGCAACACTGAAGCTTTCTTT

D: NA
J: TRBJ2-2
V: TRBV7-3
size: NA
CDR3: CASSPGEGGNTGELFF
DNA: TGTGCCAGCAGCCCCGGGGAGGGGGGGAACACCGGGGAGCTGTTTTTT

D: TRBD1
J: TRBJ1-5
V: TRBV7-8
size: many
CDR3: CASSLSGGIQQPQHF
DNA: TGTGCCAGCAGCTTATCAGGGGGGATACAGCAGCCCCAGCATTTT

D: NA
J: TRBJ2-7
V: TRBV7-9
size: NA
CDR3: CASGSTRPYEQYF
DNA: TGTGCCAGCGGGTCCACGAGACCTTACGAGCAGTACTTC

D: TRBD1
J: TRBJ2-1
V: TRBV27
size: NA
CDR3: CATRTGVGPAFF
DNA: TGTGCCACCCGGACAGGGGTGGGACCGGCGTTCTTC

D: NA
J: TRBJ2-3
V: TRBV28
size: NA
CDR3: CASSMWGRKPDTQYF
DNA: TGTGCCAGCAGTATGTGGGGACGTAAGCCAGATACGCAGTATTTT

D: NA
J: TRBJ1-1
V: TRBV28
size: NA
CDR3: CASSPRVTVNTEAFF
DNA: TGTGCCAGCAGTCCTCGAGTCACCGTGAACACTGAAGCTTTCTTT

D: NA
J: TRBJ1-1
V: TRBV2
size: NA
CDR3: CASSELRNTEAFF
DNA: TGTGCCAGCAGTGAGTTGAGGAACACTGAAGCTTTCTTT

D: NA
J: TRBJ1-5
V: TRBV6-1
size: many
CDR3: CASREAPNQPQHF
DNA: TGTGCCAGCAGGGAGGCGCCCAATCAGCCCCAGCATTTT

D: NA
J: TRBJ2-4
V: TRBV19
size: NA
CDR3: CASSNGGADIQYF
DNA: TGTGCCAGTAGTAATGGGGGAGCGGACATTCAGTACTTC

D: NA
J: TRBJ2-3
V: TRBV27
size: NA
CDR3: CASSFAKPSRDTQYF
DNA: TGTGCCAGCAGTTTCGCCAAACCCAGCCGAGATACGCAGTATTTT

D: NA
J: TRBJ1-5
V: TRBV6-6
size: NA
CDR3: CASSRGSDQPQHF
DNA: TGTGCCAGCAGCCGTGGGAGCGATCAGCCCCAGCATTTT